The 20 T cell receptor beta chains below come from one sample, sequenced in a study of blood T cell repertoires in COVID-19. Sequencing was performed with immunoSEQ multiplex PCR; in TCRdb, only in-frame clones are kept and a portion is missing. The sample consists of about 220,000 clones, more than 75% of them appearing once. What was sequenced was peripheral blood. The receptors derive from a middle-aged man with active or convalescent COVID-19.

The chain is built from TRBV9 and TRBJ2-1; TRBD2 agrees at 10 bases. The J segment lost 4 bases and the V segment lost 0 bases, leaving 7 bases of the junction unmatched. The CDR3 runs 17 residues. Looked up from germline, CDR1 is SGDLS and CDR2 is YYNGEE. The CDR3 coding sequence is TGTGCCAGCAGCGTAGACCCAACTAGCGGGGCTTACAATGAGCAGTTCTTC. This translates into CASSVDPTSGAYNEQFF. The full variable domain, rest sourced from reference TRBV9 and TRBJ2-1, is DSGVTQTPKHLITATGQRVTLRCSPRSGDLSVYWYQQSLDQGLQFLIQYYNGEERAKGNILERFSAQQFPDLHSELNLSSLELGDSALYFCASSVDPTSGAYNEQFFGPGTRLTVL.

The CDR3: CASTVGGGAKEQYF. Written as DNA, the CDR3 is TGTGCCAGCACTGTGGGGGGAGGGGCGAAAGAGCAGTACTTC. The chain has TRBV28 and TRBJ2-7; 7 bases align to TRBD2. The V segment lost 7 bases and the J segment 7 bases; nucleotides outside the gene matches: 13. Per the germline V gene, CDR1 is MDHEN and CDR2 is SYDVKM. This CDR3 has 14 amino acids.

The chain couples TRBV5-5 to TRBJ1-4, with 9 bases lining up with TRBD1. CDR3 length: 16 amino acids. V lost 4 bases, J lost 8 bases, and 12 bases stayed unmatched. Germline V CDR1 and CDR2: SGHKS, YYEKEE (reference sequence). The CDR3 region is CASSLSPGQGQEKLFF. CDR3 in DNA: TGTGCCAGCAGCCTTTCTCCGGGACAGGGTCAGGAAAAACTGTTTTTT.

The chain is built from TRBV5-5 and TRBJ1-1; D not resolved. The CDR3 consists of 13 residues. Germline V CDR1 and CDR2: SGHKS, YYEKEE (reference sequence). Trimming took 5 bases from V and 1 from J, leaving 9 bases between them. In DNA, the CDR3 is TGTGCCAGCAGATCTACAGAGAACACTGAAGCTTTCTTT. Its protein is CASRSTENTEAFF.

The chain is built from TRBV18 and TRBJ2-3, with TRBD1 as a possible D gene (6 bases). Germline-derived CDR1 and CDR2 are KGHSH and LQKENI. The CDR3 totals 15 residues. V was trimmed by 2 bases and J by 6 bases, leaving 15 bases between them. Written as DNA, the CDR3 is TGTGCCAGCTCACCATCGGCAGGGGAAACGGATACGCAGTATTTT. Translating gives CASSPSAGETDTQYF.

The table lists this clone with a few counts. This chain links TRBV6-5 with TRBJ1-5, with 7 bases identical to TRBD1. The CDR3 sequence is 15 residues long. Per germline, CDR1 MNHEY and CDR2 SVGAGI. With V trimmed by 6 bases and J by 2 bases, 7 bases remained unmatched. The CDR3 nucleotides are TGTGCCAGCAGCTCAATCACAGGGGGCAATCAGCCCCAGCATTTT. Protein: CASSSITGGNQPQHF.

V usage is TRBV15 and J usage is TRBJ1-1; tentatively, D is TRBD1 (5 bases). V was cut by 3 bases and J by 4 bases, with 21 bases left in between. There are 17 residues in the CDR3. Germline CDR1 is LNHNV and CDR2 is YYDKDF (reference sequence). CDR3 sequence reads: CATSRTVDRGGSTEAFF. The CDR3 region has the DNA TGTGCCACCAGCAGGACGGTGGACCGGGGGGGAAGCACTGAAGCTTTCTTT.

The CDR3 loop is CASSSGDVLNYGYTF. The CDR3 DNA sequence: TGTGCCAGCAGCTCAGGGGACGTGCTAAACTATGGCTACACCTTC. This chain links TRBV11-2 with TRBJ1-2, with D perhaps matching TRBD1 (6 bases). CDR3 length: 15 amino acids. V was shortened by 4 bases and J by 2 bases, with 14 bases between the two germline ends. Per the germline V gene, CDR1 is SGHAT and CDR2 is FQNNGV.

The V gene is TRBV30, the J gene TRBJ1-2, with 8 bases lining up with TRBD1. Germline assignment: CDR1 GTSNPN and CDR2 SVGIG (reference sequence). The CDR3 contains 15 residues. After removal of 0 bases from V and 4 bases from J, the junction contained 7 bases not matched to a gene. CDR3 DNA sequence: TGTGCCTGGAGTGTGATACAGGGGGGAGGCTATGGCTACACCTTC. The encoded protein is CAWSVIQGGGYGYTF. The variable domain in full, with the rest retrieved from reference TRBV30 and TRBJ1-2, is SQTIHQWPATLVQPVGSPLSLECTVEGTSNPNLYWYRQAAGRGLQLLFYSVGIGQISSEVPQNLSASRPQDRQFILSSKKLLLSDSGFYLCAWSVIQGGGYGYTFGSGTRLTVV.

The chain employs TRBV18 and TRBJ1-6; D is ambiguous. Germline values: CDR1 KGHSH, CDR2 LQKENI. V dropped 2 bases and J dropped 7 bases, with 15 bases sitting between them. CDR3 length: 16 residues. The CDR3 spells CASSPASGMPNSPLHF. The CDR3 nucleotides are TGTGCCAGCTCACCAGCCTCCGGGATGCCCAATTCACCCCTCCACTTT.

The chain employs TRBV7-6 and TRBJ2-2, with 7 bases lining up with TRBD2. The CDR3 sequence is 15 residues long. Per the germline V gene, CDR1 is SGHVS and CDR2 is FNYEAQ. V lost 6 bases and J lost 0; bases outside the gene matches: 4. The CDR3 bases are TGTGCCAGCAGGTTCACTAGCGCGAACACCGGGGAGCTGTTTTTT. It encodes CASRFTSANTGELFF.

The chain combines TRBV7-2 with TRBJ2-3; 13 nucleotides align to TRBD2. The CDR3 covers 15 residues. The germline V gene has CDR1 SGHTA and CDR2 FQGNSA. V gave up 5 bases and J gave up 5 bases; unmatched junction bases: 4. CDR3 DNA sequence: TGTGCCAGCAGCCCCCGACTAGCGGGAGGAGATACGCAGTATTTT. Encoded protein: CASSPRLAGGDTQYF. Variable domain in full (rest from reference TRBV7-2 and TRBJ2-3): GAGVSQSPSNKVTEKGKDVELRCDPISGHTALYWYRQSLGQGLEFLIYFQGNSAPDKSGLPSDRFSAERTGGSVSTLTIQRTQQEDSAVYLCASSPRLAGGDTQYFGPGTRLTVL.

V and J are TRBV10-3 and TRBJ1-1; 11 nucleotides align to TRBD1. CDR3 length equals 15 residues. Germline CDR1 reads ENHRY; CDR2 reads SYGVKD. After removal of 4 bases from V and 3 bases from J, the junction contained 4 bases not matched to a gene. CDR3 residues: CAISGGQGVYTEAFF. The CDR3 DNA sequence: TGTGCCATCAGTGGGGGACAGGGGGTATACACTGAAGCTTTCTTT.

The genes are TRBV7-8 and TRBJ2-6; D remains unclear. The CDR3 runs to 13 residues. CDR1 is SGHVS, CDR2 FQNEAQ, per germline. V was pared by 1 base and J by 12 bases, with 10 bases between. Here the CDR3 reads CASSLDQAGVLTF. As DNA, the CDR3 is TGTGCCAGCAGCTTAGACCAGGCCGGCGTCCTGACTTTC.

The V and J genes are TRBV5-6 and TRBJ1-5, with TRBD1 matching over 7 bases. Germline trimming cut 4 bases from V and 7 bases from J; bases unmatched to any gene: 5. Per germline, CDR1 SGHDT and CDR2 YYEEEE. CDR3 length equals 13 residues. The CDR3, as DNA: TGTGCCAGCAGCCAGGGGGTTATCCAGCCCCAGCATTTT. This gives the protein CASSQGVIQPQHF.

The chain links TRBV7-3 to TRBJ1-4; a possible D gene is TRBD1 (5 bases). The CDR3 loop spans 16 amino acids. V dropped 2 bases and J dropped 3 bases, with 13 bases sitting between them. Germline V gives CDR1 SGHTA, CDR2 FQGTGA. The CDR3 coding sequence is TGTGCCAGCAGCTTAGAGGGCGGGACCCCTAATGAAAAACTGTTTTTT. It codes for CASSLEGGTPNEKLFF.

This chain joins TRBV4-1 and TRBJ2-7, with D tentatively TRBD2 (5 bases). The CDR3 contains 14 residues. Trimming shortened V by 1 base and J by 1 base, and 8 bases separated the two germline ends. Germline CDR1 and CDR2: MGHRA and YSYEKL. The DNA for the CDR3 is TGCGCCAGCAGCCAAGGGAGGAGGTCCTACGAGCAGTACTTC. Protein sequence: CASSQGRRSYEQYF.

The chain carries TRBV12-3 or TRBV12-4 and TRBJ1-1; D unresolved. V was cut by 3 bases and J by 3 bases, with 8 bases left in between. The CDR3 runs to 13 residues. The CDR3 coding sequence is TGTGCCAGCAGTTTTGAGAAATACACTGAAGCTTTCTTT. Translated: CASSFEKYTEAFF.

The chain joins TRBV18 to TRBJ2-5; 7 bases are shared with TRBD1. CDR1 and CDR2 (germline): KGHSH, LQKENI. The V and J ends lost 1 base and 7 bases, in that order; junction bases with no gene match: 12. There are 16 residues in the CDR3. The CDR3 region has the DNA TGTGCCAGCTCACCACGGGACAGCCTAACGGACGGGACCCAGTACTTC. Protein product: CASSPRDSLTDGTQYF.

In nucleotides, the CDR3 is TGTGCCAGCGACGGGGACAGGGGGCCTTTCACTTATGGCTACACCTTC. Its translation is CASDGDRGPFTYGYTF. The gene calls are TRBV28 and TRBJ1-2, with 12 bases identical to TRBD1. The germline gives CDR1 MDHEN, CDR2 SYDVKM. This CDR3 is built from 16 residues. V gave up 8 bases and J gave up 5 bases; unmatched junction bases: 12.